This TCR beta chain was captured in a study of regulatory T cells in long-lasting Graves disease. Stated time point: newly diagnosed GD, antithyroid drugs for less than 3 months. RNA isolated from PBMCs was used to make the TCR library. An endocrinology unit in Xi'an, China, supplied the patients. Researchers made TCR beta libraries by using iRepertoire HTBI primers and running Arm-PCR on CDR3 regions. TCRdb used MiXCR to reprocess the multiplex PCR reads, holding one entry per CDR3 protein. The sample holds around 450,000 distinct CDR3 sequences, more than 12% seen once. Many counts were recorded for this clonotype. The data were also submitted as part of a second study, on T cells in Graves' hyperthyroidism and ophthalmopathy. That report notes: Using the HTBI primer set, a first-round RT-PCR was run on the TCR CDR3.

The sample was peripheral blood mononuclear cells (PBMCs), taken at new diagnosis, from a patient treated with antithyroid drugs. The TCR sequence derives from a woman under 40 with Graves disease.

DNA for the CDR3: TGTGCCAGCAGCTTAGCAGGAATCAGACTAGCAGATACGCAGTATTTT. Protein sequence: CASSLAGIRLADTQYF. The rearrangement joins TRBV7-8 to TRBJ2-3, with D tentatively TRBD2 (6 bases). The CDR3 length is 16 residues. V lost 0 bases to trimming and J lost 4 bases, with 14 bases between them. In germline, CDR1 is SGHVS, CDR2 FQNEAQ.